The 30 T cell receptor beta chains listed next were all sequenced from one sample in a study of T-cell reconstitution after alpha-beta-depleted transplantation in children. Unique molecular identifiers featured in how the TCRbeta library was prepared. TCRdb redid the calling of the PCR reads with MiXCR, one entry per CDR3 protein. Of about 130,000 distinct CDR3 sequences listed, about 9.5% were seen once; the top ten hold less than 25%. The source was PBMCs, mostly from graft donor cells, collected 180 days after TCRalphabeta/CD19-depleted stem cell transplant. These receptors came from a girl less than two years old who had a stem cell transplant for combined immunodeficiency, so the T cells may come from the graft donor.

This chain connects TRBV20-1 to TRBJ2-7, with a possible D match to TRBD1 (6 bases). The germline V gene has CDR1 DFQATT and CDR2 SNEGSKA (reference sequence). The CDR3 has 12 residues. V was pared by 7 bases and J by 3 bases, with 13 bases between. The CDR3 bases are TGCAGTGTTTGGCCCAGGGGCTACGAGCAGTACTTC. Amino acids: CSVWPRGYEQYF.

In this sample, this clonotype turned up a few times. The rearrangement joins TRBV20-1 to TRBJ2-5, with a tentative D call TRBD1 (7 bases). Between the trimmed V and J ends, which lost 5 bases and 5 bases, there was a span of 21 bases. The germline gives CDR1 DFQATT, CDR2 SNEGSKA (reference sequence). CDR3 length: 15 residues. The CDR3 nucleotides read TGCAGTGCTTGGGGGGCCGGCAGGGGGGACGAGACCCAGTACTTC. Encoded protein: CSAWGAGRGDETQYF.

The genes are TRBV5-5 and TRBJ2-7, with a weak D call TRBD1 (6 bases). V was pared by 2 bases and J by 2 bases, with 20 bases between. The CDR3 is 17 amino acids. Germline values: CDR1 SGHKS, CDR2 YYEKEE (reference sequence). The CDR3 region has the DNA TGTGCCAGCAGCTTTTCGCCGGGACACCAGTTCACCTACGAGCAGTACTTC. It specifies CASSFSPGHQFTYEQYF.

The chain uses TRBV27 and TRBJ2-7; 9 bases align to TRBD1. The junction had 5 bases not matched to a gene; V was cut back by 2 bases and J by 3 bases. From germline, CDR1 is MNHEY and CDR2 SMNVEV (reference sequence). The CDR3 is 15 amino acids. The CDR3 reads CASSLTGGAYYEQYF. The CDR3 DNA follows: TGTGCCAGCAGTTTAACAGGGGGCGCATACTACGAGCAGTACTTC.

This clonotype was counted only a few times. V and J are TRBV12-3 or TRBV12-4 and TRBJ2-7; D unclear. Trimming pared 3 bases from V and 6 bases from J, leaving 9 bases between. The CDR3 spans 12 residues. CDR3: CASSLYWGEQYF. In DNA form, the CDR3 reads TGTGCCAGCAGTTTGTATTGGGGCGAGCAGTACTTC.

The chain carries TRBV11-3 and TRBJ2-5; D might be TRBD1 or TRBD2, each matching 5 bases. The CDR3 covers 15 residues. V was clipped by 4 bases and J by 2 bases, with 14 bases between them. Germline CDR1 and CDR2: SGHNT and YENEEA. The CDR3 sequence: CASSSGLEAQETQYF. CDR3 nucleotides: TGTGCCAGCAGCTCGGGGCTCGAGGCGCAAGAGACCCAGTACTTC.

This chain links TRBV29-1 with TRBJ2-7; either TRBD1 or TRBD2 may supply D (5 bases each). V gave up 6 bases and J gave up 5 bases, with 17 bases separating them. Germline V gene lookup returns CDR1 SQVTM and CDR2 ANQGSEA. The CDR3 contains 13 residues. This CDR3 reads CSVTVIEGHEQYF. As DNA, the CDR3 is TGCAGCGTAACGGTGATTGAGGGGCACGAGCAGTACTTC.

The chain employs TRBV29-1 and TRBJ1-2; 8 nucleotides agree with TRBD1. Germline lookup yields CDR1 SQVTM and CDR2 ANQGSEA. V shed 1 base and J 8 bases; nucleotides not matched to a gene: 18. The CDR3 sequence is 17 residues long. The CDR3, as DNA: TGCAGCGTTGAAGTTCCGGGACAGGAGTTTCTCTATGGAGGCTACACCTTC. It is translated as CSVEVPGQEFLYGGYTF. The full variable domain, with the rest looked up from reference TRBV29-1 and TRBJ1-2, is SAVISQKPSRDICQRGTSLTIQCQVDSQVTMMFWYRQQPGQSLTLIATANQGSEATYESGFVIDKFPISRPNLTFSTLTVSNMSPEDSSIYLCSVEVPGQEFLYGGYTFGSGTRLTVV.

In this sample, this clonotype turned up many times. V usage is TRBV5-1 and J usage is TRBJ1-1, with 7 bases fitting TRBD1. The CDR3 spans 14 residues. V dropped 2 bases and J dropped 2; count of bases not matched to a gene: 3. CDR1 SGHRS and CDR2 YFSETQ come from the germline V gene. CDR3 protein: CASSFGQDNTEAFF. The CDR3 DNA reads TGCGCCAGCAGCTTTGGACAGGACAACACTGAAGCTTTCTTT.

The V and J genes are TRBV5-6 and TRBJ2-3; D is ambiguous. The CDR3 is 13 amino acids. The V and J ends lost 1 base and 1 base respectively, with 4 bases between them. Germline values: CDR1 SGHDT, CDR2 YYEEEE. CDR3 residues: CASSLYGTDTQYF. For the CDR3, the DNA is TGTGCCAGCAGCTTGTATGGCACAGATACGCAGTATTTT. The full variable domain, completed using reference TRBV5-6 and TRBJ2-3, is DAGVTQSPTHLIKTRGQQVTLRCSPKSGHDTVSWYQQALGQGPQFIFQYYEEEERQRGNFPDRFSGHQFPNYSSELNVNALLLGDSALYLCASSLYGTDTQYFGPGTRLTVL.

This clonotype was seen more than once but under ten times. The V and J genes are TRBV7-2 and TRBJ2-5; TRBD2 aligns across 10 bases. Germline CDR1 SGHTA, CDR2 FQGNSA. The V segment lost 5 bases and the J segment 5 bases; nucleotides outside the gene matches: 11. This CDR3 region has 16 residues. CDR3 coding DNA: TGTGCCAGCAGCGATCAAAGCGGGAGGGCCGCGGAGACCCAGTACTTC. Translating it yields CASSDQSGRAAETQYF.

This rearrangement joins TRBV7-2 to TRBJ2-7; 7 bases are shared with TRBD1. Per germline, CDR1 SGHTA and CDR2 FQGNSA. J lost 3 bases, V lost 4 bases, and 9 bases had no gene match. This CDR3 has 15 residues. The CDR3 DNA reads TGTGCCAGCAGCTCGGTGATAGGGGGCGGCTACGAGCAGTACTTC. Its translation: CASSSVIGGGYEQYF.

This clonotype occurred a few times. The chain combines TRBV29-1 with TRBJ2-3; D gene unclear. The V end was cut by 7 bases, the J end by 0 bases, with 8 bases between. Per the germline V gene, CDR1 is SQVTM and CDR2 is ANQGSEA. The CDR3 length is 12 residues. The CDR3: CSAITSTDTQYF. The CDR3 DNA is TGCAGCGCCATTACCAGCACAGATACGCAGTATTTT.

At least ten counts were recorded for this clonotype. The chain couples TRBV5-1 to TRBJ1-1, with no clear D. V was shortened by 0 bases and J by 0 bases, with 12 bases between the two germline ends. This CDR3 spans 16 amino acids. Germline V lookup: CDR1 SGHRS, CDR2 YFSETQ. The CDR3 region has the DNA TGCGCCAGCAGCTTGGCCTGGGGAGCGATGAACACTGAAGCTTTCTTT. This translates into CASSLAWGAMNTEAFF.

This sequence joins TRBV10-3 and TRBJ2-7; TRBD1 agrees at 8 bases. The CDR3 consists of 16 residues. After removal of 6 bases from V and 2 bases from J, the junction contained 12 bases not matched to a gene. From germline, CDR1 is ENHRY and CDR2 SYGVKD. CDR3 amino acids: CAIRKDRAKITYEQYF. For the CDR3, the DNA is TGTGCCATCAGGAAGGACAGGGCTAAGATTACCTACGAGCAGTACTTC.

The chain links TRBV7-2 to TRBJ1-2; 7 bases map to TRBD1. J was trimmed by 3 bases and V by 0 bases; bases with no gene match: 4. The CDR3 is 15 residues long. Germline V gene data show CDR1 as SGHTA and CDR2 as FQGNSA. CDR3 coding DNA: TGTGCCAGCAGCTTAGCGGTAGGGGGCGACTATGGCTACACCTTC. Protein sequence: CASSLAVGGDYGYTF.

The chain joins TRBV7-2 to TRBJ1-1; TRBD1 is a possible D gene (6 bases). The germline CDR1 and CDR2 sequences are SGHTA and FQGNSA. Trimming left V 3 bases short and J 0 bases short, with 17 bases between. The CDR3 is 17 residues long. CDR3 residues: CASSFLPGAGMNTEAFF. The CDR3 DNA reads TGTGCCAGCAGCTTCCTCCCAGGGGCTGGGATGAACACTGAAGCTTTCTTT.

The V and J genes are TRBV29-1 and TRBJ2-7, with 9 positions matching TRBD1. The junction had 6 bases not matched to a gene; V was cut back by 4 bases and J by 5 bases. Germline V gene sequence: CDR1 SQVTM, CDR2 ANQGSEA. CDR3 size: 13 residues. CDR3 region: CSVGRTGDDEQYF. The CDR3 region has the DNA TGCAGCGTTGGTCGGACAGGGGACGACGAGCAGTACTTC.

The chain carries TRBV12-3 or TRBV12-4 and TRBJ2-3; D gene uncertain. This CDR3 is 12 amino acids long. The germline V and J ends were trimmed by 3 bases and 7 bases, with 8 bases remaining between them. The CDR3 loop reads CASSLTEYTQYF. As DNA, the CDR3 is TGTGCCAGCAGTTTGACGGAATATACGCAGTATTTT.

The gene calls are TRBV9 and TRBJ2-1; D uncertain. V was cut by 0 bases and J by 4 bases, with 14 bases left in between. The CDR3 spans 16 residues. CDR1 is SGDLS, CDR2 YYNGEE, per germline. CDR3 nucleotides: TGTGCCAGCAGCGTAGATTCCCGGAACCAATACAATGAGCAGTTCTTC. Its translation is CASSVDSRNQYNEQFF.

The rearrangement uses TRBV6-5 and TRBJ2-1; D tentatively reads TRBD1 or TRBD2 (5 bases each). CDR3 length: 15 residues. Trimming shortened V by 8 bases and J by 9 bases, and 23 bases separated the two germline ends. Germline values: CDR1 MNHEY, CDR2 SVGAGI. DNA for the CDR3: TGTGCCAGCTCCTCATCGGGGCCCTACGCTGCTGAGCAGTTCTTC. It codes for CASSSSGPYAAEQFF.

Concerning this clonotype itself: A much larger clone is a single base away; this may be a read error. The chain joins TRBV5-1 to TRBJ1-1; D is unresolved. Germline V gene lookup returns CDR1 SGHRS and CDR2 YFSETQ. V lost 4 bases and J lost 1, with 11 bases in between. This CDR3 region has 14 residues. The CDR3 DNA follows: TGCGCCAGCAGCACGGGAAAGGGGAACACTGAAGCTTTCTTT. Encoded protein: CASSTGKGNTEAFF.

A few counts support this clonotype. The chain's CDR3 is CASSPRTTQETQYF. Here the CDR3 DNA reads TGTGCCAGCTCACCTCGGACTACCCAAGAGACCCAGTACTTC. V is TRBV18 and J is TRBJ2-5, with a tentative D call TRBD2 (6 bases). The V and J ends lost 3 bases and 1 base respectively, with 9 bases between them. The CDR3 extends over 14 amino acids. Per germline, CDR1 KGHSH and CDR2 LQKENI.

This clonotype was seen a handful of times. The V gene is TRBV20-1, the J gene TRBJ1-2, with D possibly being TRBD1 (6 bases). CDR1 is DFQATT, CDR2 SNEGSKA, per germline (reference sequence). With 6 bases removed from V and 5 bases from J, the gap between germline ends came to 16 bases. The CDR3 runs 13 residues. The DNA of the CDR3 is TGCAGTGCCAGAAGGGGGGCATGGTATGGCTACACCTTC. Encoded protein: CSARRGAWYGYTF.

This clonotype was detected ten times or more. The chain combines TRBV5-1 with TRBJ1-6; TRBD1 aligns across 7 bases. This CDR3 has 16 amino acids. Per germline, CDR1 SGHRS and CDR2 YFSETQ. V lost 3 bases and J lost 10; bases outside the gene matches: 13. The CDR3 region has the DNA TGCGCCAGCAGCTCCGGGACAGTTAAACCGAGATCACCCCTCCACTTT. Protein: CASSSGTVKPRSPLHF.

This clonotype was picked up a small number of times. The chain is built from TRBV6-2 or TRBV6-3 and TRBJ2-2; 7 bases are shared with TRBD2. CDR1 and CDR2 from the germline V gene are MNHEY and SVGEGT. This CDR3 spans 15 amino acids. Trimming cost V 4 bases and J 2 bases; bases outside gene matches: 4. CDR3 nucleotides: TGTGCCAGCAGTTGGGCTAGCGGAAACACCGGGGAGCTGTTTTTT. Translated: CASSWASGNTGELFF.

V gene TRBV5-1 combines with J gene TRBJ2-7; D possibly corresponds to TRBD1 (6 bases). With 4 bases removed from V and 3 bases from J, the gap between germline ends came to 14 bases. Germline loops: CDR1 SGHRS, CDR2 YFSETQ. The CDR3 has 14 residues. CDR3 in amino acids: CASSKFAGVYEQYF. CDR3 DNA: TGCGCCAGCAGCAAGTTTGCAGGGGTCTACGAGCAGTACTTC.

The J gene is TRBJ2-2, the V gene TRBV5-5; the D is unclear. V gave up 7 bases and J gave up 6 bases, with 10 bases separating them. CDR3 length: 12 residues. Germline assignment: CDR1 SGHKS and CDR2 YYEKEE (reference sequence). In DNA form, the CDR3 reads TGTGCCAGCCATACCCGGGCCGGGGAGCTGTTTTTT. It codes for CASHTRAGELFF.

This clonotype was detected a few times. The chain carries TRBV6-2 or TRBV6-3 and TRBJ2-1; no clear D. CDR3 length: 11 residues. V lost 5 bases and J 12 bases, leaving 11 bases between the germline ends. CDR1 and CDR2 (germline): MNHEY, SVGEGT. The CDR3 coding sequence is TGTGCCAGCAGTCTCGGTTCAGTGCAGTTCTTC. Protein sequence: CASSLGSVQFF.

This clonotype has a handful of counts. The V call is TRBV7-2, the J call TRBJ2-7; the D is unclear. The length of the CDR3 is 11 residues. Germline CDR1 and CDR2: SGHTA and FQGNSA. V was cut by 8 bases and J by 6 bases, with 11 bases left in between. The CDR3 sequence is CASSFVGEQYF. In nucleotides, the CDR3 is TGTGCCAGCTCCTTTGTGGGCGAGCAGTACTTC.